The present entry profiles one T cell receptor (beta chain) with its context. V was shortened by 6 bases and J by 4 bases, with 18 bases between the two germline ends. CDR3 length equals 15 residues. CDR1 is DFQATT and CDR2 is SNEGSKA in the germline V gene (reference sequence). This specimen belongs to a study of T cells in Graves' hyperthyroidism and ophthalmopathy. Amplification of TCR beta CDR3 regions was performed using RNA transcripts as template. The TCR CDR3 was amplified in a first-round RT-PCR using the HTBI primer set. Each CDR3 protein gets one entry after TCRdb re-called the multiplex PCR reads with MiXCR. The sample has approximately 530,000 distinct CDR3 sequences, over 15% seen once.

Sequenced input: blood. J is TRBJ2-2 and V is TRBV20-1, with D maybe TRBD2 (5 bases). The TCR sequence derives from a woman aged 18-29 years with Graves' hyperthyroidism. The CDR3 here is CSATPDGERTGELFF. The DNA of the CDR3 is TGCAGTGCGACGCCGGACGGGGAGCGCACCGGGGAGCTGTTTTTT.